Below, one T cell receptor beta chain is given with its context. No antigen is known for it. These data originate in a study of blood T cells in healthy people across ages. Study-level results: It was the long-lived donors that had more naive CD4+ cells and higher diversity than aged donors.

The length of the CDR3 is 14 residues. CDR1 is LGHDT, CDR2 YNNKEL, per germline (reference sequence). V lost 2 bases and J lost 8, with 10 bases in between. PCR was performed a second time for 7 to 11 cycles using a sample-barcoded 5' primer and a J-beta primer mix. One entry per CDR3 protein results from TCRdb running MiXCR on the 5' RACE reads. The repertoire has around 800,000 distinct CDR3 sequences, around 25% of them found once; the top ten carry about 3%. These data also formed part of another study, on T cells of mothers and their children. That work adds: The study sampled a few healthy Caucasian mothers and their six children. TCR recombination output is shaped by thymic selection similarly in related and unrelated pairs.

Sequenced input: blood. The V gene is TRBV3-1, the J gene TRBJ1-6; D call uncertain. This sequence originates from a boy aged 5 to 17 in good health. CDR3 coding DNA: TGTGCCAGCAGCCAACCCGGGCGGGATTCACCCCTCCACTTT. As protein: CASSQPGRDSPLHF. The whole variable domain, filled in from reference TRBV3-1 and TRBJ1-6, reads DTAVSQTPKYLVTQMGNDKSIKCEQNLGHDTMYWYKQDSKKFLKIMFSYNNKELIINETVPNRFSPKSPDKAHLNLHINSLELGDSAVYFCASSQPGRDSPLHFGNGTRLTVT.